These T cell receptor beta chains were read from a single sample in a study of shared clonotypes between healthy human individuals. The repertoire was sequenced with immunoSEQ multiplex PCR; TCRdb's copy has only in-frame clones and lacks some. The table has some 1,600,000 clones, nearly 99% seen once; the top ten hold roughly 0.45%. The sequencing sample was made of naive CD4+ T cells sorted from blood. These receptors all come from a man aged 30 to 39 in good health. The CDR3 runs from the conserved cysteine through the conserved F or W. D genes are given only for firm matches. Rows give clone size only sometimes, using once, few, many, or a class for an expanded clone.

j_gene: TRBJ2-7; abundance: .; v_gene: TRBV18; d_gene: .; CDR3nt: TGTGCCAGCTCACCAAACAACGAGCAGTACTTC; CDR3aa: CASSPNNEQYF
j_gene: TRBJ2-7; abundance: once; v_gene: TRBV5-1; d_gene: .; CDR3nt: TGCGCCAGCACGAGGGGACCCAACTACGAGCAGTACTTC; CDR3aa: CASTRGPNYEQYF
j_gene: TRBJ2-1; abundance: .; v_gene: TRBV5-1; d_gene: .; CDR3nt: TGCGCCAGCAGCTTAAGACAGCCGGTCCTGGTCAATGAGCAGTTCTTC; CDR3aa: CASSLRQPVLVNEQFF
j_gene: TRBJ2-2; abundance: .; v_gene: TRBV18; d_gene: .; CDR3nt: TGTGCCAGCTCACTCCACAGTCCCGCGGACACCGGGGAGCTGTTTTTT; CDR3aa: CASSLHSPADTGELFF
j_gene: TRBJ1-1; abundance: .; v_gene: TRBV25-1; d_gene: .; CDR3nt: TGTGCCAGCAGTGGGATCACTGAAGCTTTCTTT; CDR3aa: CASSGITEAFF
j_gene: TRBJ1-1; abundance: .; v_gene: TRBV29-1; d_gene: TRBD1; CDR3nt: TGCAGCGTTCGGACAGGGGGTAACACTGAAGCTTTCTTT; CDR3aa: CSVRTGGNTEAFF
j_gene: TRBJ2-1; abundance: .; v_gene: TRBV5-4; d_gene: .; CDR3nt: TGTGCCAGCAGCATACCGGGACGGACCAATGAGCAGTTCTTC; CDR3aa: CASSIPGRTNEQFF
j_gene: TRBJ2-3; abundance: .; v_gene: TRBV10-2; d_gene: TRBD2; CDR3nt: TGCGCCAGCAGCCTCCAGCTAGCGGGAGGCGCAGATACGCAGTATTTT; CDR3aa: CASSLQLAGGADTQYF
j_gene: TRBJ2-7; abundance: .; v_gene: TRBV5-1; d_gene: .; CDR3nt: TGCGCCAGCAGCTTGGAGGGGCTCTCCTACGAGCAGTACTTC; CDR3aa: CASSLEGLSYEQYF
j_gene: TRBJ2-3; abundance: .; v_gene: TRBV5-1; d_gene: TRBD1; CDR3nt: TGCGCCAGCAGCTCGCGTCAGGGGGCAGGCACAGATACGCAGTATTTT; CDR3aa: CASSSRQGAGTDTQYF
j_gene: TRBJ1-1; abundance: .; v_gene: TRBV12-5; d_gene: TRBD1; CDR3nt: TGTGCTAGTCGTAAGGGGGCGCCTGACACTGAAGCTTTCTTT; CDR3aa: CASRKGAPDTEAFF
j_gene: TRBJ2-3; abundance: .; v_gene: TRBV10-1; d_gene: TRBD1; CDR3nt: TGCGCCAGTGGGACAGGGGGCGCGGGCACAGATACGCAGTATTTT; CDR3aa: CASGTGGAGTDTQYF
j_gene: TRBJ2-2; abundance: .; v_gene: TRBV5-4; d_gene: TRBD2; CDR3nt: TGTGCCAGCAGCCCGACTAGCGGAAAGAACACCGGGGAGCTGTTTTTT; CDR3aa: CASSPTSGKNTGELFF
j_gene: TRBJ2-7; abundance: .; v_gene: TRBV5-1; d_gene: .; CDR3nt: TGCGCCAGCAGCTTGGTGTTTCGGTCCGACCCTACAGGAAAGTACGAGCAGTACTTC; CDR3aa: CASSLVFRSDPTGKYEQYF
j_gene: TRBJ2-2; abundance: .; v_gene: TRBV6-1; d_gene: .; CDR3nt: TGTGCCAGCAGTGCCCTCTCCGGGACGGCGACCGCCGGGGAGCTGTTTTTT; CDR3aa: CASSALSGTATAGELFF
j_gene: TRBJ2-3; abundance: .; v_gene: TRBV28; d_gene: TRBD2; CDR3nt: TGTGCCAGCAGTTCCTTAGCGGGAGCGCAGTATTTT; CDR3aa: CASSSLAGAQYF
j_gene: TRBJ2-2; abundance: .; v_gene: TRBV5-1; d_gene: .; CDR3nt: TGCGCCAGCAGCGACACCGGGGAGCTGTTTTTT; CDR3aa: CASSDTGELFF
j_gene: TRBJ2-5; abundance: .; v_gene: TRBV20-1; d_gene: .; CDR3nt: TGCAGTGCTAGTAAAGAAGAGACCCAGTACTTC; CDR3aa: CSASKEETQYF
j_gene: TRBJ2-7; abundance: .; v_gene: TRBV11-2; d_gene: .; CDR3nt: TGTGCCAGCAGCATCCACCCAGGGATTTACGAGCAGTACTTC; CDR3aa: CASSIHPGIYEQYF
j_gene: TRBJ2-6; abundance: once; v_gene: TRBV7-9; d_gene: TRBD1; CDR3nt: TGTGCCAGCAGCTTTATACAGGGGGCTGGGGCCAACGTCCTGACTTTC; CDR3aa: CASSFIQGAGANVLTF